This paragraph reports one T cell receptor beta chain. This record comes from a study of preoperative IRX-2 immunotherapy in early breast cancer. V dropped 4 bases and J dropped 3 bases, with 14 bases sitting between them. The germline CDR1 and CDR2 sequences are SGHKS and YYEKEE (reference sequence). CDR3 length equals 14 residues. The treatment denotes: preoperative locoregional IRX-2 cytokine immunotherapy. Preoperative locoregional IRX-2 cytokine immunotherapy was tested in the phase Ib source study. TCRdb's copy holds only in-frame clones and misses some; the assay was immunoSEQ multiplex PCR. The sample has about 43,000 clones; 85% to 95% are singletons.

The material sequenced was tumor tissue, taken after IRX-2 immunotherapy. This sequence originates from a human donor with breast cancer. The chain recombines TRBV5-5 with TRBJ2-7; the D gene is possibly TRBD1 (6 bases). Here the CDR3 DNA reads TGTGCCAGCAGCCTCCCAACAGGGCACTACGAGCAGTACTTC. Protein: CASSLPTGHYEQYF.